This is a list of T cell receptor beta chains from one sample in a study of graft-versus-host responses after intestinal transplantation. The antigens of these receptors remain unknown. The method was immunoSEQ multiplex PCR; TCRdb's version includes in-frame clones alone and lacks a portion of them. The table has about 91,000 clones, 91% seen once. Sequenced material: unstimulated CD4+ T cells sorted from spleen or lymph node cells, taken before transplant. The receptors derive from a human donor who was the organ donor for an intestinal transplant. CDR3s include the opening cysteine and the closing phenylalanine or tryptophan. D genes are given only for firm matches. Rows give clone size only sometimes, using once, few, many, or a class for an expanded clone.

CDR3 DNA | CDR3 protein | D gene | clone size | J gene | V gene | CDR3 length
TGCGCCAGCAGCTTGGCGTCCACCGGGGAGCTGTTTTTT | CASSLASTGELFF | . | . | TRBJ2-2 | TRBV5-1 | 13
TGCAGCGTTGTAGGCGGCAACACTGAAGCTTTCTTT | CSVVGGNTEAFF | . | few | TRBJ1-1 | TRBV29-1 | 12
TGTGCCAGCAGTGCCCCAGGGGAAGCTAACTATGGCTACACCTTC | CASSAPGEANYGYTF | . | . | TRBJ1-2 | TRBV6-6 | 15
TGTGCCAGCAGCTTAGTTTCAGGGGTCCAAGAGACCCAGTACTTC | CASSLVSGVQETQYF | . | . | TRBJ2-5 | TRBV7-2 | 15
TGTGCCAGCGCTATAGAGATTTGGCAGTACTTC | CASAIEIWQYF | . | few | TRBJ2-7 | TRBV6-1 | 11
TGTGCCAGCAGCGATTTACAGGTTGGGACTGAAGCTTTCTTT | CASSDLQVGTEAFF | . | . | TRBJ1-1 | TRBV9 | 14
TGTGCCAGCAGCATTGCCCGTTTCTCGGTCGGCTACACCTTC | CASSIARFSVGYTF | . | . | TRBJ1-2 | TRBV7-8 | 14
TGTGCCACCAGCGAAGAGGGAGAGGCGGGAGGGACTAATGAAAAACTGTTTTTT | CATSEEGEAGGTNEKLFF | . | . | TRBJ1-4 | TRBV15 | 18
TGTGCCAGCAGCTTCCGACTAGCGGGAGGGCCCAATGAGCAGTTCTTC | CASSFRLAGGPNEQFF | TRBD2 | once | TRBJ2-1 | TRBV7-2 | 16
TGTGCCAGCAATATGAGACAGGGGGCTCATGGCTACACCTTC | CASNMRQGAHGYTF | TRBD1 | . | TRBJ1-2 | TRBV2 | 14
TGTGCCAGCAGCGAACTAGCGGGGGGGAGATCTGGGGCCAACGTCCTGACTTTC | CASSELAGGRSGANVLTF | TRBD2 | . | TRBJ2-6 | TRBV13 | 18
TGTGCCAGCAATACGGGGAATTCACCCCTCCACTTT | CASNTGNSPLHF | . | few | TRBJ1-6 | TRBV6-1 | 12
TGTGCCAGCAGCCTACGGTCGACCGGGGAGCTGTTTTTT | CASSLRSTGELFF | . | . | TRBJ2-2 | TRBV7-3 | 13
TGCGCCAGCAACCTTTTTAAACAGGGGGGTGAGACCCAGTACTTC | CASNLFKQGGETQYF | TRBD1 | . | TRBJ2-5 | TRBV5-1 | 15
TGTGCCAGCAGTTACTCGATAGGGGGCAGGGAGCCCCAGCATTTT | CASSYSIGGREPQHF | TRBD1 | . | TRBJ1-5 | TRBV6-5 | 15
TGTGCCAGCAGCTTAAGTGCAGCGGGAGCAGCCGTTTACGAGCAGTACTTC | CASSLSAAGAAVYEQYF | TRBD2 | . | TRBJ2-7 | TRBV7-9 | 17
TGTGCCAGCAGCCCCCTCCTAGCGGGAGGGTCCTACAATGAGCAGTTCTTC | CASSPLLAGGSYNEQFF | TRBD2 | . | TRBJ2-1 | TRBV5-6 | 17
TGTGCCAGTAGTATAGCGGTAGCGGGTCACTACGAGCAGTACTTC | CASSIAVAGHYEQYF | TRBD2 | . | TRBJ2-7 | TRBV19 | 15
TGTGCCACCAGCAGAGATTTAGGAGGCACTGAAGCTTTCTTT | CATSRDLGGTEAFF | . | once | TRBJ1-1 | TRBV15 | 14
TGTGCCCTTTCGGGCGGGCCGACCCTTCTCTACGAGCAGTACTTC | CALSGGPTLLYEQYF | . | . | TRBJ2-7 | TRBV6-1 | 15
TGTGCCAGCATCCGGACTAGCGCAACAGATACGCAGTATTTT | CASIRTSATDTQYF | TRBD2 | . | TRBJ2-3 | TRBV6-6 | 14
TGCGCCAGCAGCCGGGAGGTAGATGAAAAACTGTTTTTT | CASSREVDEKLFF | . | . | TRBJ1-4 | TRBV4-1 | 13
TGTGCCAGCAGCCAAGAACTAGCGGGGACCCTCTACGAGCAGTACTTC | CASSQELAGTLYEQYF | TRBD2 | . | TRBJ2-7 | TRBV4-2 | 16
TGCGCCAGCAGCCCGCTACAGAACCTAGCCAAAAACATTCAGTACTTC | CASSPLQNLAKNIQYF | . | few | TRBJ2-4 | TRBV5-1 | 16
TGTGCCAGTAGTACAACAGGGTCGAACCCTCCCATCTATGGCTACACCTTC | CASSTTGSNPPIYGYTF | . | once | TRBJ1-2 | TRBV19 | 17
TGTGCCAGCAGCGTAGGGATGGGGGGGATGAACACTGAAGCTTTCTTT | CASSVGMGGMNTEAFF | . | . | TRBJ1-1 | TRBV9 | 16
TGTGCCAGCAGACGGAAACAGGGGGTTAACACTGAAGCTTTCTTT | CASRRKQGVNTEAFF | TRBD1 | . | TRBJ1-1 | TRBV27 | 15
TGTGCCAGCAGCCGTGAACGAGAATCACCCCTCCACTTT | CASSRERESPLHF | . | . | TRBJ1-6 | TRBV7-3 | 13
TGTGCCACCGGACAGGGGGCGCTTTACACCGGGGAGCTGTTTTTT | CATGQGALYTGELFF | TRBD1 | . | TRBJ2-2 | TRBV27 | 15
TGCAGCGTTATACGATCCCCGGGGTTGGACTACACCTTC | CSVIRSPGLDYTF | . | . | TRBJ1-2 | TRBV29-1 | 13
TGCGCCAGCAGCTTGGACCGGGACTCTGGAAACACCATATATTTT | CASSLDRDSGNTIYF | . | . | TRBJ1-3 | TRBV5-1 | 15
TGTGCCTGTCTTCGGCAGGGACTGGGGTCACCCCTCCACTTT | CACLRQGLGSPLHF | . | . | TRBJ1-6 | TRBV30 | 14
TGTGCCAGCAACATAGGGGGTCCCCAAGAGACCCAGTACTTC | CASNIGGPQETQYF | . | . | TRBJ2-5 | TRBV2 | 14